The sequence of this T cell receptor (beta chain) was determined in a study of control samples from healthy donors and cancer patients. Only in-frame clones appear in the TCRdb table, and some are missing; sequencing was by immunoSEQ multiplex PCR. Seen here are fewer than 200,000 clones, over 85% observed once, and the top ten hold 1.2% to 1.5%. Unmatched junction bases numbered 6, after V lost 1 base and J lost 2 bases. Germline CDR1 is SGHDT and CDR2 is YYEEEE. The CDR3 is made up of 17 amino acids. This TCR derives from a man aged 25-45 years in good health. Sequenced sample: blood. This chain uses TRBV5-6 with TRBJ2-3; 11 bases map to TRBD2. CDR3: CASSLLQLAGATDTQYF. CDR3 sequence (DNA): TGTGCCAGCAGCTTGCTCCAACTAGCGGGAGCCACAGATACGCAGTATTTT.